Listed here are 11 T cell receptor beta chains from one sample, sequenced in a study of blood T cells in healthy people across ages. The authors ran a second PCR of about 7 to 12 cycles using a sample-barcoded 5' primer and a J-beta primer mix. Via MiXCR, TCRdb re-called the 5' RACE reads, giving one row per CDR3 protein. The data contain 850,000 to 1,000,000 distinct CDR3 sequences, roughly 50% of them singletons. Sequenced sample: blood. These receptors all stem from a man in his thirties or forties in good health.

Worth noting for this clonotype: A much more abundant neighbour one base away suggests this may be a read error. The genes are TRBV20-1 and TRBJ2-7, with 9 bases identical to TRBD2. The CDR3 has 15 amino acids. V lost 0 bases to trimming and J lost 4 bases; unmatched junction nucleotides: 7. Germline lookup yields CDR1 DFQATT and CDR2 SNEGSKA (reference sequence). CDR3 coding DNA: TGCAGTGCTAGAGATGAGACTAGCGGACTATACGAGCAGTACTTC. Protein product: CSARDETSGLYEQYF.

This clonotype came up a few times. The chain couples TRBV6-6 to TRBJ2-1, with 9 bases identical to TRBD2. J was trimmed by 7 bases and V by 5 bases; bases with no gene match: 9. This CDR3 is built from 15 residues. Germline values: CDR1 MNHNY, CDR2 SVGAGI (reference sequence). CDR3 in DNA: TGTGCCAGCAGTGCCCAAACCCTAGCGGGGAATGAGCAGTTCTTC. Protein sequence: CASSAQTLAGNEQFF.

The chain joins TRBV6-6 to TRBJ1-5; no definite D call. The V and J ends lost 5 bases and 3 bases respectively, with 17 bases between them. The CDR3 contains 16 residues. Germline V lookup: CDR1 MNHNY, CDR2 SVGAGI (reference sequence). CDR3 in amino acids: CASSPITHSDNQPQHF. DNA for the CDR3: TGTGCCAGCAGTCCAATAACACACAGTGACAATCAGCCCCAGCATTTT.

The rearrangement links TRBV29-1 to TRBJ1-2; 7 bases are a match to TRBD1. Germline CDR1 reads SQVTM; CDR2 reads ANQGSEA. J was trimmed by 5 bases and V by 4 bases; bases with no gene match: 7. The CDR3 spans 13 residues. CDR3 nucleotides: TGCAGCGTTGCCAAGGGGGCTGAGTATGGCTACACCTTC. This sequence encodes CSVAKGAEYGYTF.

V is TRBV6-6 and J is TRBJ1-1; a possible D gene is TRBD1 (5 bases). This CDR3 comprises 15 residues. Germline-derived CDR1 and CDR2 are MNHNY and SVGAGI (reference sequence). The ends were cut back, 4 bases at V and 7 bases at J, with 19 bases in the middle. CDR3: CASSSPGRKGSEAFF. CDR3 DNA: TGTGCCAGCAGTTCCCCCGGGAGGAAGGGGAGTGAAGCTTTCTTT.

A few counts support this clonotype. The V and J genes are TRBV3-1 and TRBJ1-5; perhaps TRBD1 as D (5 bases). Trimming cost V 0 bases and J 6 bases, with 15 bases left between them. Germline V gives CDR1 LGHDT, CDR2 YNNKEL (reference sequence). The CDR3 runs 16 residues. Here the CDR3 DNA reads TGTGCCAGCAGCCAAGATGGTGCCGGGGGGGGTCAGCCCCAGCATTTT. It is translated as CASSQDGAGGGQPQHF.

The V call is TRBV10-3, the J call TRBJ2-2; D ambiguous. Germline V gene sequence: CDR1 ENHRY, CDR2 SYGVKD. The CDR3 runs 12 residues. V lost 6 bases to trimming and J lost 6 bases, with 8 bases between them. CDR3: CAISPHSGELFF. The CDR3 coding sequence is TGTGCCATCAGCCCTCACTCCGGGGAGCTGTTTTTT.

This chain links TRBV7-2 with TRBJ2-7; D is perhaps TRBD1 or TRBD2 (6 bases each). The CDR3 consists of 16 residues. With 2 bases removed from V and 6 bases from J, the gap between germline ends came to 20 bases. Germline V gene data show CDR1 as SGHTA and CDR2 as FQGNSA. CDR3 in DNA: TGTGCCAGCAGCTTATCGGAGGGAAGAATACAGGGCGAGCAGTACTTC. Protein: CASSLSEGRIQGEQYF.

This clonotype was seen a handful of times. The chain has TRBV10-2 and TRBJ1-2; 10 bases are a match to TRBD1. V dropped 8 bases and J dropped 6; count of bases not matched to a gene: 6. Germline loops: CDR1 WSHSY, CDR2 SAAADI. This CDR3 comprises 13 residues. CDR3 in amino acids: CASQTGGRDGYTF. CDR3 sequence (DNA): TGCGCCAGCCAGACAGGGGGCCGGGATGGCTACACCTTC.

About this clonotype itself: One junction end does not reproduce the germline sequence, and a read error may be involved. The V call is TRBV9, the J call TRBJ2-7, with 7 bases that match TRBD1. Germline lookup yields CDR1 SGDLS and CDR2 YYNGEE. This CDR3 region has 15 residues. The DNA of the CDR3 is TGTGCCGGCAGCGTAGCCCCGGACAGGCATAACGAGCAGTACTTC. This encodes CAGSVAPDRHNEQYF.

A single count supports this clonotype. The rearrangement links TRBV2 to TRBJ2-7; unclear D gene. Trimming pared 6 bases from V and 0 bases from J, leaving 12 bases between. The CDR3 spans 14 residues. The germline V gene encodes CDR1 SNHLY and CDR2 FYNNEI. CDR3 coding DNA: TGTGCCAGCAGGGGTGCTGACGTCTCCTACGAGCAGTACTTC. Its translation: CASRGADVSYEQYF.